Each of the 9 T cell receptor beta chains below was sequenced from the same sample in a study of blood T cell repertoires in COVID-19. The data were produced by immunoSEQ multiplex PCR, yet TCRdb's version contains in-frame clones alone and is incomplete. The repertoire holds about 74,000 clones, 84% seen once, with more than 7% in the top ten. The sample consisted of peripheral blood. All receptors come from a man between 45 and 60 years old with active COVID-19.

This clone is a singleton in its sample. CDR3 bases: TGTGCCAGTGGAGCGGACCTCTACGAGCAGTACTTC. This gives the protein CASGADLYEQYF. The chain is built from TRBV6-5 and TRBJ2-7; tentative D call: TRBD2 (5 bases). The V end lost 9 bases, the J end lost 3 bases, and 12 bases lay between the germline ends. CDR1 is MNHEY and CDR2 is SVGAGI in the germline V gene. The CDR3 totals 12 residues.

The rearrangement links TRBV29-1 to TRBJ1-4; no firm D call. V lost 7 bases and J lost 5, with 14 bases in between. Germline CDR1 is SQVTM and CDR2 is ANQGSEA. The CDR3 has 13 residues. DNA of the CDR3: TGCAGCGCAAGCAGGAATGAAAATGAAAAACTGTTTTTT. It is translated as CSASRNENEKLFF.

The rearrangement joins TRBV19 to TRBJ2-3, with D possibly being TRBD1 (6 bases). The CDR3 runs 10 residues. Germline CDR1 reads LNHDA; CDR2 reads SQIVND (reference sequence). Trimming pared 11 bases from V and 8 bases from J, leaving 11 bases between. The CDR3 sequence is CAVGGVTQYF. CDR3 bases: TGTGCCGTAGGGGGAGTTACGCAGTATTTT.

The chain joins TRBV13 to TRBJ2-7; D may be TRBD2 (5 bases). V lost 5 bases, J lost 7 bases, and 21 bases lay in between. Germline lookup yields CDR1 PRHDT and CDR2 FYEKMQ (reference sequence). There are 15 residues in the CDR3. The CDR3 DNA sequence: TGTGCCAGCAGCCTCCCGAGCGCCGAAGGACTTGAGCAGTACTTC. Translated: CASSLPSAEGLEQYF.

The chain carries TRBV11-2 and TRBJ2-2, with 7 bases lining up with TRBD1. Per germline, CDR1 SGHAT and CDR2 FQNNGV. The trim removed 3 bases at V and 7 bases at J, leaving 5 bases unmatched. The length of the CDR3 is 14 residues. Here the CDR3 reads CASSLDRWIGELFF. DNA for the CDR3: TGTGCCAGCAGCTTGGACAGGTGGATCGGGGAGCTGTTTTTT.

The rearrangement joins TRBV2 to TRBJ1-1; D uncertain. The CDR3 runs 14 residues. Germline CDR1 is SNHLY and CDR2 is FYNNEI. Trimming left V 7 bases short and J 0 bases short, with 12 bases between. CDR3 nucleotide sequence: TGTGCCAGCACACGGGAATCGGTGAACACTGAAGCTTTCTTT. This sequence encodes CASTRESVNTEAFF.

The CDR3 loop reads CAWSDWRGGSTDTQYF. CDR3 coding DNA: TGTGCCTGGAGTGACTGGCGGGGGGGTAGCACAGATACGCAGTATTTT. The chain carries TRBV30 and TRBJ2-3, with 9 bases identical to TRBD2. From germline, CDR1 is GTSNPN and CDR2 SVGIG (reference sequence). Unmatched junction bases numbered 5, after V lost 1 base and J lost 0 bases. The CDR3 runs 16 residues.

This rearrangement joins TRBV28 to TRBJ1-5; 10 nucleotides agree with TRBD1. Germline V gene sequence: CDR1 MDHEN, CDR2 SYDVKM. With V trimmed by 1 base and J by 7 bases, 1 base remained unmatched. This CDR3 is 14 amino acids long. Here the CDR3 DNA reads TGTGCCAGCAGTTTATTGACAGGGGGCCAGCCCCAGCATTTT. This codes for CASSLLTGGQPQHF.

The V and J genes are TRBV5-1 and TRBJ1-2; 7 nucleotides match TRBD1. The CDR3 covers 15 residues. CDR1 is SGHRS, CDR2 YFSETQ, per germline. V was pared by 0 bases and J by 6 bases, with 8 bases of the junction left unmatched. As DNA, the CDR3 is TGCGCCAGCAGCTTGGCGGCAGGGGGTCGCGATGGCTACACCTTC. Residues: CASSLAAGGRDGYTF.